This TCR beta chain originates from a study of technical replicates of blood from several donors. Only in-frame clones appear in the TCRdb table, and some are missing; sequencing was by immunoSEQ multiplex PCR. The sample has more than 60,000 clones; around nine tenths are singletons. The CDR3 is 15 amino acids. Germline CDR1 is SGHTA and CDR2 is FQGNSA. The V and J ends lost 5 bases and 3 bases respectively, with 17 bases between them. The clonotype originates from a human donor in good health. Some clones in this sample may be carry-over from other donors' samples. The V gene is TRBV7-2, the J gene TRBJ2-7; the D gene is possibly TRBD1 (5 bases). The specimen was PBMCs. CDR3 region: CASSHLDGRGYEQYF. Here the CDR3 DNA reads TGTGCCAGCAGCCACCTCGACGGTAGGGGCTACGAGCAGTACTTC. The full variable domain, its missing parts supplied by reference TRBV7-2 and TRBJ2-7, is GAGVSQSPSNKVTEKGKDVELRCDPISGHTALYWYRQSLGQGLEFLIYFQGNSAPDKSGLPSDRFSAERTGGSVSTLTIQRTQQEDSAVYLCASSHLDGRGYEQYFGPGTRLTVT.